Given below is one TCR beta chain in context. Its antigen is as yet unknown. Isolation of PBMCs was performed on 8.5 to 10 ml fresh peripheral blood. Trimming pared 2 bases from V and 3 bases from J, leaving 7 bases between. In germline, CDR1 is MDHEN, CDR2 SYDVKM. This CDR3 is built from 13 residues. The data originate from a study of T cells in Graves' hyperthyroidism and ophthalmopathy. Findings and limits, study-wide: In validation, the model predicted ophthalmopathy. These predictions came a median approximately six months before onset.

What was amplified from RNA transcripts were TCR beta CDR3 regions. In the first-round RT-PCR of the TCR CDR3, the HTBI primer set was used. One entry per CDR3 protein results from TCRdb running MiXCR on the multiplex PCR reads. The sample includes a few hundred thousand distinct CDR3 sequences, approximately 23% of them seen just once. Sequencing input: blood. This clonotype was obtained from a woman between 65 and 79 years old with Graves' ophthalmopathy. The chain has TRBV28 and TRBJ1-2, with no clear D. The CDR3 DNA reads as TGTGCCAGCAGTTTACATGGCGACTATGGCTACACCTTC. Protein sequence: CASSLHGDYGYTF.